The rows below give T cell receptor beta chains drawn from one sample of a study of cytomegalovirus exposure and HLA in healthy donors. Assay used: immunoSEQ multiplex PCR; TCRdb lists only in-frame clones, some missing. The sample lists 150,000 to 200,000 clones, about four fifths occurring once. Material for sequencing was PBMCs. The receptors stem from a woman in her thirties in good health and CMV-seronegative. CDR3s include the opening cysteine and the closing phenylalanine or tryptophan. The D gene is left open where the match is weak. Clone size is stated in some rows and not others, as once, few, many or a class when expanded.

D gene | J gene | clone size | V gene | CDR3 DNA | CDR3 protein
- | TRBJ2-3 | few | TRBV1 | TGCACCAGCAGCCAAGATCGCGCAGCGCAATCAGATACGCAGTATTTT | CTSSQDRAAQSDTQYF
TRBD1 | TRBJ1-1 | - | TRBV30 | TGTGCCTGGAGCGACAGGGCAGTAAGTTTCACTGAAGCTTTCTTT | CAWSDRAVSFTEAFF
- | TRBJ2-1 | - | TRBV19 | TGTGCCAGCGTACCCCGCGGCCTAGGCGGTAATGAGCAGTTCTTC | CASVPRGLGGNEQFF
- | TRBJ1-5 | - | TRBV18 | TGTGCCAGCAAGTTGGGGGGTAGCAATCAGCCCCAGCATTTT | CASKLGGSNQPQHF
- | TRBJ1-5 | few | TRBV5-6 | TGTGCCAGCAGCTTGGGTTCAGGGATTAGCAATCAGCCCCAGCATTTT | CASSLGSGISNQPQHF
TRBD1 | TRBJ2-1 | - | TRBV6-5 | TGTGCCAGCGGCTCCGACAGGGTTGTTATGAATGAGCAGTTCTTC | CASGSDRVVMNEQFF
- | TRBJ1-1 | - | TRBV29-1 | TGCAGCGTTGAAGATTTATACACTGAAGCTTTCTTT | CSVEDLYTEAFF
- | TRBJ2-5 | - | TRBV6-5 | TGTGCCGTCCTCCCCCCCCGGGAAAGAGAGACCCAGTACTTC | CAVLPPRERETQYF
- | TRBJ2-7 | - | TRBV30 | TGTGCCTGGATACGGACGGGGGTCTACTACGAGCAGTACTTC | CAWIRTGVYYEQYF
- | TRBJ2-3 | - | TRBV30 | TGTGCCTGGAGGCAGGGGTCGGATACGCAGTATTTT | CAWRQGSDTQYF
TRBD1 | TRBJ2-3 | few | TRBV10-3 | TGTGCCATCAGTCAGGACAGGGGCGGTCCAGATACGCAGTATTTT | CAISQDRGGPDTQYF
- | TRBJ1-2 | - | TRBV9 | TGTGCCAGCAGCGTAGGGGCAGGGCTAGACTATGGCTACACCTTC | CASSVGAGLDYGYTF
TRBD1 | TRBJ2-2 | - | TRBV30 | TGTGCCTGGAATTACAGGGGGGACACCGGGGAGCTGTTTTTT | CAWNYRGDTGELFF
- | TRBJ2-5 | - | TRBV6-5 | TGTGCCAGCAGCCCCGGGACACTTCGGGAGACCCAGTACTTC | CASSPGTLRETQYF
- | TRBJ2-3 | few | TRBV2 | TGTGCCAGCATTTTCGGGAGCACAGATACGCAGTATTTT | CASIFGSTDTQYF
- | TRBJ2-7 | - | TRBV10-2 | TGCGCCAGCACCGAATCCCCCCGGGACACCCGCGAGCAGTACTTC | CASTESPRDTREQYF